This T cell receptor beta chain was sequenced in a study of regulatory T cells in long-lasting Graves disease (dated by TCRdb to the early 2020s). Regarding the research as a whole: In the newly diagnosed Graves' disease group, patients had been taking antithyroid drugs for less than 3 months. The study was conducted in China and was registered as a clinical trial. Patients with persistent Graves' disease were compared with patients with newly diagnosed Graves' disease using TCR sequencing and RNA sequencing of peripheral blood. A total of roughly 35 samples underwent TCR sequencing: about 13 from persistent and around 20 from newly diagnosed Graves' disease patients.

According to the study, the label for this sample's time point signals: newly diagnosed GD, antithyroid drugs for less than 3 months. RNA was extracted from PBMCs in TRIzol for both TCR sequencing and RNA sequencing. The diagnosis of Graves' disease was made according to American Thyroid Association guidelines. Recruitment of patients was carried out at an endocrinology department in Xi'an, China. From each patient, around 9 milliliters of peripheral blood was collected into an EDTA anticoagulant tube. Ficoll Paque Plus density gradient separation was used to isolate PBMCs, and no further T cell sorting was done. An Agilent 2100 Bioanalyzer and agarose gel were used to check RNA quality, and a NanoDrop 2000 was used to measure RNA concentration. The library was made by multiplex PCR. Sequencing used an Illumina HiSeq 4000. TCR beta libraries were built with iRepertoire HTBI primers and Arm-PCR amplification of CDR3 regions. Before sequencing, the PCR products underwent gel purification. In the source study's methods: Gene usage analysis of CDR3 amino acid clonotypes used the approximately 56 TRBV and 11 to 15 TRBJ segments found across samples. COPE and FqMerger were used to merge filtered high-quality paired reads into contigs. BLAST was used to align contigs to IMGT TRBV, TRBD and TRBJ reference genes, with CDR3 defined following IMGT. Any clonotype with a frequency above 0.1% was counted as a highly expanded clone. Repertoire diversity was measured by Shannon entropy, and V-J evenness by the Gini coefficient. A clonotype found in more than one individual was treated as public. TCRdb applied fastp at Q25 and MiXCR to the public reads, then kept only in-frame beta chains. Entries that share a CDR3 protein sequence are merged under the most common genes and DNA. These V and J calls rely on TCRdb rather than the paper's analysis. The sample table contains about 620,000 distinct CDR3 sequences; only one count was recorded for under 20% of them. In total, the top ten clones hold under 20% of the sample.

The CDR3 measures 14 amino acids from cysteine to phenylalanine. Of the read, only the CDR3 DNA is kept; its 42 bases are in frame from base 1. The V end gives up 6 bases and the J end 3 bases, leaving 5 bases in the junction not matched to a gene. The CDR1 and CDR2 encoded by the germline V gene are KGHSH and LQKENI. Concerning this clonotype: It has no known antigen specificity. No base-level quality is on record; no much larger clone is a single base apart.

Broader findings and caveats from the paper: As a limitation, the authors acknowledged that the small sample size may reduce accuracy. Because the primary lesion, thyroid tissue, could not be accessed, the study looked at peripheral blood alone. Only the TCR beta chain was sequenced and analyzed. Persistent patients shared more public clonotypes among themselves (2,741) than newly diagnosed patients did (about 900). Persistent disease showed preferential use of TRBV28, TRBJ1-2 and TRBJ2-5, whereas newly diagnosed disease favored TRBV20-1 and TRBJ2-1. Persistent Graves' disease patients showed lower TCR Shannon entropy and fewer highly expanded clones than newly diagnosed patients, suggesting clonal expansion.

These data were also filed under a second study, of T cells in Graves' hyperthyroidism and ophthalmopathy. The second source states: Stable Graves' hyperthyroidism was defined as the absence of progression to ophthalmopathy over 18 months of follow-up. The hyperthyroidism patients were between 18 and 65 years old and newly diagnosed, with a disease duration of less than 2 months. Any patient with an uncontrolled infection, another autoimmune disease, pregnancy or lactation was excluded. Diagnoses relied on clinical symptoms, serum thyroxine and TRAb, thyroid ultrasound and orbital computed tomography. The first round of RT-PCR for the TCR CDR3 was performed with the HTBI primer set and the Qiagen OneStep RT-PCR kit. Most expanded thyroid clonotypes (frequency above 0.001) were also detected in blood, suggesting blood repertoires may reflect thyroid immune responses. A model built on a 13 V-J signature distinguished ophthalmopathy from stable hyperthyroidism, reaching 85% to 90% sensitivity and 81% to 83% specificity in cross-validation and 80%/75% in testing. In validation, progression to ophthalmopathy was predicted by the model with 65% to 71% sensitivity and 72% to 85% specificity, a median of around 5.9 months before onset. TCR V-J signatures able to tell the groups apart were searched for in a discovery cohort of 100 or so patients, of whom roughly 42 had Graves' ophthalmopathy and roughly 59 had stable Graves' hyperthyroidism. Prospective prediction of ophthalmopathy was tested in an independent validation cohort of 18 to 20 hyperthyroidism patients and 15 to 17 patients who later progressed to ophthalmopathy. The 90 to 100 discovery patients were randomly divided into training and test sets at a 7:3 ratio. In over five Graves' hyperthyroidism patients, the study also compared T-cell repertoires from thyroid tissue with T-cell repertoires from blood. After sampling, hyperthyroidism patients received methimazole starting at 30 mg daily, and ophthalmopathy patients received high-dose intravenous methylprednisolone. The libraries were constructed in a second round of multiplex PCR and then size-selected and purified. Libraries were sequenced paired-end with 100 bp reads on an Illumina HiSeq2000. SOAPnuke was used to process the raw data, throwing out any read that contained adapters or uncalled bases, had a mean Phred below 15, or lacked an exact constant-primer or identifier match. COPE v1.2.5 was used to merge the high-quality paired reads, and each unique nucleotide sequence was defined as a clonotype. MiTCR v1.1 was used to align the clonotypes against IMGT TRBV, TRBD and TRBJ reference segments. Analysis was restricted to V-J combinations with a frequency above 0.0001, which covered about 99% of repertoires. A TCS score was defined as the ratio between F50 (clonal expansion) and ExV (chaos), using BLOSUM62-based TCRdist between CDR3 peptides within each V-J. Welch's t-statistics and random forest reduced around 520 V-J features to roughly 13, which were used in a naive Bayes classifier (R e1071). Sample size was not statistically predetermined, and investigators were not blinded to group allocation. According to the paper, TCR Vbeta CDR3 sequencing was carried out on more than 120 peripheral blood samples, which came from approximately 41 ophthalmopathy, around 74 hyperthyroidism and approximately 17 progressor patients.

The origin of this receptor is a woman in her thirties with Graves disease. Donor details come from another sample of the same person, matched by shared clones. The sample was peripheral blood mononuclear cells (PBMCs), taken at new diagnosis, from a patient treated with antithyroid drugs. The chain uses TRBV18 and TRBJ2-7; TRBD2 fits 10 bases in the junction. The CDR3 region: CASSLLAGFYEQYF. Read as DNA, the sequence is TGTGCCAGCTCCCTACTAGCGGGATTCTACGAGCAGTACTTC.